What follows are 17 T cell receptor beta chains derived from one specimen sequenced in a study of identical twins. MiXCR, applied by TCRdb to the 5' RACE reads, yields one record per CDR3 protein. The data contain about 810,000 distinct CDR3 sequences, approximately 13% of them singletons. In addition, the sample was reused for a study of yellow fever vaccine responses in identical twins.

The sample taken for sequencing was PBMCs. These receptors were obtained from a woman between 18 and 30 years old in good health.

This clonotype showed up just a few times. The chain employs TRBV20-1 and TRBJ1-1; the D is unclear. This CDR3 contains 14 residues. V lost 1 base and J 1 base, leaving 10 bases between the germline ends. The germline gives CDR1 DFQATT, CDR2 SNEGSKA (reference sequence). For the CDR3, the DNA is TGCAGTGCTAGAGTTAAGACGGGGAACACTGAAGCTTTCTTT. This encodes CSARVKTGNTEAFF.

V usage is TRBV4-1 and J usage is TRBJ2-1, with 9 bases lining up with TRBD2. Germline CDR1 reads MGHRA; CDR2 reads YSYEKL. The CDR3 consists of 16 residues. The V segment lost 3 bases and the J segment 4 bases; nucleotides outside the gene matches: 7. CDR3 region: CASSQAGGIIYNEQFF. Here the CDR3 DNA reads TGCGCCAGCAGCCAGGCGGGGGGGATCATATACAATGAGCAGTTCTTC.

In this sample, this clonotype turned up a few times. The chain carries TRBV12-3 or TRBV12-4 and TRBJ1-3; 9 bases are shared with TRBD1. The CDR3 extends over 18 amino acids. The V segment lost 7 bases and the J segment 6 bases; nucleotides outside the gene matches: 19. For the CDR3, the DNA is TGTGCCAGCACCTCGACAGGGGGGGTTCTTCGGAGGGAAAACACCATATATTTT. Protein sequence: CASTSTGGVLRRENTIYF.

The rearrangement links TRBV10-2 to TRBJ2-5, with 12 bases fitting TRBD2. In germline, CDR1 is WSHSY, CDR2 SAAADI. V lost 8 bases, J lost 5 bases, and 18 bases stayed unmatched. The CDR3 spans 18 residues. The CDR3 DNA follows: TGCGCCAGCGGTACCTTGAACCGTAGACTAGCGGGAGAGGAGACCCAGTACTTC. Translating gives CASGTLNRRLAGEETQYF.

The J gene is TRBJ2-1, the V gene TRBV15; maybe TRBD1 (6 bases). This CDR3 comprises 17 residues. Germline V lookup: CDR1 LNHNV, CDR2 YYDKDF (reference sequence). Trimming pared 4 bases from V and 5 bases from J, leaving 21 bases between. The CDR3, as DNA: TGTGCCACCAGCACGGTTTTGACAGGCCGAATGAACAATGAGCAGTTCTTC. This gives the protein CATSTVLTGRMNNEQFF.

V usage is TRBV20-1 and J usage is TRBJ2-7; 9 nucleotides match TRBD1. Germline V gene sequence: CDR1 DFQATT, CDR2 SNEGSKA (reference sequence). The ends lost 4 bases at V and 4 bases at J; junction bases unmatched: 8. CDR3 length: 14 residues. DNA for the CDR3: TGCAGTGCTAAGGACCGGGACAGGGTGTACGAGCAGTACGTC. It codes for CSAKDRDRVYEQYV.

This clonotype was recorded many times. The CDR3 nucleotides read TGCGCCAGCAGCGGGGGCATCACCGGGGAGCTGTTTTTT. Residues: CASSGGITGELFF. The chain links TRBV5-1 to TRBJ2-2; a possible D gene is TRBD1 (6 bases). Germline CDR1 and CDR2: SGHRS and YFSETQ. The CDR3 consists of 13 residues. The V and J ends lost 4 bases and 4 bases respectively, with 8 bases between them.

In its sample, this clonotype was seen a few times. The chain joins TRBV3-1 to TRBJ2-5; 7 nucleotides line up with TRBD2. J gave up 9 bases and V 5 bases, and 12 bases lay outside the gene matches. Germline V gives CDR1 LGHDT, CDR2 YNNKEL (reference sequence). This CDR3 is 14 amino acids long. The CDR3 here is CASSLGTVRGAQYF. CDR3 bases: TGTGCCAGCAGCTTAGGGACGGTCCGGGGGGCCCAGTACTTC.

This chain links TRBV12-3 or TRBV12-4 with TRBJ2-2; no reliable D call. The CDR3 has 14 amino acids. V lost 4 bases and J 1 base, leaving 7 bases between the germline ends. The CDR3 spells CASSWSENTGELFF. CDR3 coding DNA: TGTGCCAGCAGTTGGTCTGAGAACACCGGGGAGCTGTTTTTT.

This sequence joins TRBV7-8 and TRBJ2-1, with 7 nucleotides matching TRBD2. The V gene's germline CDR1 is SGHVS and CDR2 FQNEAQ. With V trimmed by 2 bases and J by 7 bases, 14 bases remained unmatched. The CDR3 has 17 amino acids. Written as DNA, the CDR3 is TGTGCCAGCAGCTTAATTCCGGGAGGAAAGTATGCGAATGAGCAGTTCTTC. This gives the protein CASSLIPGGKYANEQFF.

This chain connects TRBV5-1 to TRBJ2-7; TRBD1 aligns across 9 bases. This CDR3 has 17 residues. The germline V gene encodes CDR1 SGHRS and CDR2 YFSETQ. Trimming at V came to 4 bases and at J to 4 bases, leaving 15 bases not matched to a gene. The CDR3 loop is CASSPHSTGGGRYEQYF. CDR3 in DNA: TGCGCCAGCAGCCCTCACTCAACAGGGGGCGGTCGGTACGAGCAGTACTTC. The complete variable domain, with remaining parts taken from reference TRBV5-1 and TRBJ2-7, reads KAGVTQTPRYLIKTRGQQVTLSCSPISGHRSVSWYQQTPGQGLQFLFEYFSETQRNKGNFPGRFSGRQFSNSRSEMNVSTLELGDSALYLCASSPHSTGGGRYEQYFGPGTRLTVT.

This clonotype came up a few times. The chain has TRBV2 and TRBJ1-2; 7 nucleotides match TRBD1. V lost 6 bases, J lost 2 bases, and 3 bases stayed unmatched. The CDR3 extends over 13 amino acids. Per the germline V gene, CDR1 is SNHLY and CDR2 is FYNNEI. The CDR3 reads CASRGQENYGYTF. Written as DNA, the CDR3 is TGTGCCAGCAGAGGACAGGAAAACTATGGCTACACCTTC.

This clonotype was counted at least ten times. CDR3 DNA: TGCGCCAGCAGCTGGGGGGACATAAATCAGCCCCAGCATTTT. This translates into CASSWGDINQPQHF. The chain is built from TRBV5-1 and TRBJ1-5; tentatively, D is TRBD1 (6 bases). V was pared by 3 bases and J by 4 bases, with 11 bases between. Germline CDR1 is SGHRS and CDR2 is YFSETQ. CDR3 size: 14 residues.

V and J are TRBV14 and TRBJ2-2; the match to TRBD1 covers 7 bases. Germline assignment: CDR1 SGHDN and CDR2 FVKESK. V trimming: 0 bases; J trimming: 2 bases; junction bases outside the gene matches: 3. This CDR3 comprises 16 residues. The CDR3: CASSQEGQHNTGELFF. The CDR3 DNA is TGTGCCAGCAGCCAAGAGGGACAGCATAACACCGGGGAGCTGTTTTTT.

This clonotype was recorded a few times. The V and J genes are TRBV7-3 and TRBJ2-1; a weak D match, TRBD2 (5 bases). The CDR3 runs 14 residues. With 5 bases removed from V and 6 bases from J, the gap between germline ends came to 14 bases. Per the germline V gene, CDR1 is SGHTA and CDR2 is FQGTGA. DNA for the CDR3: TGTGCCAGCAGCGAGAGGCTAGCCCCCAATGAGCAGTTCTTC. It encodes CASSERLAPNEQFF.

This clonotype was detected ten times or more. V is TRBV15 and J is TRBJ2-1; TRBD2 might be the D (6 bases). Germline assignment: CDR1 LNHNV and CDR2 YYDKDF (reference sequence). The CDR3 consists of 16 residues. V shed 1 base and J shed 5 bases, with 15 bases lying between them. The CDR3 nucleotides read TGTGCCACCAGCAGAGGGCGGGAAGGACGCAACAATGAGCAGTTCTTC. Amino acid sequence: CATSRGREGRNNEQFF. Complete variable domain (other parts from reference TRBV15 and TRBJ2-1): DAMVIQNPRYQVTQFGKPVTLSCSQTLNHNVMYWYQQKSSQAPKLLFHYYDKDFNNEADTPDNFQSRRPNTSFCFLDIRSPGLGDTAMYLCATSRGREGRNNEQFFGPGTRLTVL.

This clonotype was counted many times. J is TRBJ2-1 and V is TRBV6-2 or TRBV6-3, with a tentative D call TRBD2 (6 bases). Per germline, CDR1 MNHEY and CDR2 SVGEGT. CDR3 length: 17 residues. Deletions cut 5 bases from V and 5 bases from J, with 22 bases between. The CDR3 reads CASSSAGSIYGHNEQFF. CDR3 nucleotide sequence: TGTGCCAGCAGTAGCGCGGGGAGCATCTACGGACACAATGAGCAGTTCTTC.